This T cell receptor (beta chain) derives from a study of identical twins. TCRdb analysed the 5' RACE reads with MiXCR anew, one entry per CDR3 protein. This table has about 530,000 distinct CDR3 sequences, more than 20% appearing once. There are a few counts of this clonotype. The germline CDR1 and CDR2 sequences are SEHNR and FQNEAQ (reference sequence). The CDR3 consists of 13 residues. V lost 1 base and J 3 bases, leaving 6 bases between the germline ends. The same data also contributed to another study, on yellow fever vaccine responses in identical twins.

The receptor comes from a woman under 30 in good health. The sample was CD4+ T cells sorted from blood. The chain is built from TRBV7-9 and TRBJ1-1; a possible D gene is TRBD1 (5 bases). The CDR3 loop reads CASSLEGDTEAFF. CDR3 DNA sequence: TGTGCCAGCAGCTTAGAAGGGGACACTGAAGCTTTCTTT.